This TCR beta chain came from a study of Ad26.COV2.S vaccination and SARS-CoV-2 variants. Looking at the study overall: Donor was one of the participants in the Ad26.COV2.S arm of the COV1001 trial.

The CDR3 contains 15 residues. Germline V gene sequence: CDR1 LGHDT, CDR2 YNNKEL (reference sequence). J lost 3 bases, V lost 4 bases, and 4 bases had no gene match. Sequenced by immunoSEQ multiplex PCR; TCRdb stores in-frame clones only, minus some. The sample lists 410,000 or so clones; 92% were seen once. As to treatment: about 20 received Ad26.COV2.S at low or high dose, single or two shots; 5 received placebo; per-sample allocation not given. Samples analyzed were those drawn on day 63 after the first vaccine or placebo injection. The material was peripheral blood, obtained in a trial of Ad26.COV2.S vaccine versus placebo. V is TRBV3-1 (or the pseudogene TRBV3-2) and J is TRBJ2-7, with TRBD2 matching over 12 bases. The TCR sequence derives from a person aged 18 to 65 who received the Ad26.COV2.S COVID-19 vaccine or a placebo. CDR3 sequence reads: CASSPLLAGGYEQYF. CDR3 coding DNA: TGTGCCAGCAGCCCGCTACTAGCGGGGGGCTACGAGCAGTACTTC.